This T cell receptor beta chain came from a study of T-cell reconstitution after alpha-beta-depleted transplantation in children. In regard to this clonotype: Its specificity is unknown.

Trimming removed 4 bases from V and 0 bases from J; junction bases left unmatched: 9. The CDR3 spans 17 residues. In germline, CDR1 is SEHNR, CDR2 FQNEAQ (reference sequence). Unique molecular identifiers were incorporated when the TCRbeta library was constructed. TCRdb passed the PCR reads through MiXCR, listing each CDR3 protein once. The data contain around 300,000 distinct CDR3 sequences, under 14% of them seen just once; the ten biggest clones take up around 22%. Study-wide points: Day-60 TCRbeta diversity that was high in some patients was derived from surviving recipient T cells and thymic progenitors. About two months after transplant, alpha-beta T cells reportedly came from several hundred expanded graft clones. Newly generated T cells supplied most T-cell counts and diversity one year post-transplant.

The J gene is TRBJ2-4, the V gene TRBV7-9; the match to TRBD2 covers 7 bases. The specimen comprised peripheral blood, sampled 180 days after TCRalphabeta/CD19-depleted stem cell transplant. The receptor was derived from a male patient aged 2 to 10 who had a stem cell transplant for chronic granulomatous disease, so the T cells may come from the graft donor. The DNA for the CDR3 is TGTGCCAGCAGCTCCGCGGGGGAAGTACTAGCCAAAAACATTCAGTACTTC. Its translation: CASSSAGEVLAKNIQYF.